The rows below give T cell receptor beta chains drawn from one sample of a study of blood T cells in healthy people across ages. Using its own MiXCR run on the 5' RACE reads, TCRdb lists one record per CDR3 protein. This table has approximately 2,000,000 distinct CDR3 sequences, around 40% appearing once. The sample taken for sequencing was blood. The receptor set was obtained from a human donor in good health. Each CDR3 is given with its conserved first and last residue. The order of the fields is CDR3 DNA, CDR3 protein, D gene, clone size, V gene, J gene. The D gene is left open where the match is weak. Rows may omit the clone size; those that give it use once, few, many or a size class.

CDR3 DNA: TGCAGTGCTAGAGATTGGGAGACCCAGTACTTC; CDR3 protein: CSARDWETQYF; D gene: -; clone size: many; V gene: TRBV20-1; J gene: TRBJ2-5
CDR3 DNA: TGCGCCAGCAGCTTGAAGGGCGGTGAAGCTTTCTTT; CDR3 protein: CASSLKGGEAFF; D gene: -; clone size: -; V gene: TRBV5-1; J gene: TRBJ1-1
CDR3 DNA: TGTGCCAGCAGCTTTATAAGAGATTCGAACACCGGGGAGCTGTTTTTT; CDR3 protein: CASSFIRDSNTGELFF; D gene: -; clone size: -; V gene: TRBV13; J gene: TRBJ2-2
CDR3 DNA: TGTGCCAGCAGCCCAAAGCGGATTGAACAAGAGACCCAGTACTTC; CDR3 protein: CASSPKRIEQETQYF; D gene: -; clone size: -; V gene: TRBV6-5; J gene: TRBJ2-5
CDR3 DNA: TGTGCCAGCAGCTTAGGAGGCGGCAGGGGGCTTGCGACCCAGTACTTC; CDR3 protein: CASSLGGGRGLATQYF; D gene: TRBD1; clone size: -; V gene: TRBV7-2; J gene: TRBJ2-5
CDR3 DNA: TGTGCCAGCGGGACGGACAGGGGAGCGGCAGATACGCAGTATTTT; CDR3 protein: CASGTDRGAADTQYF; D gene: TRBD1; clone size: -; V gene: TRBV7-9; J gene: TRBJ2-3
CDR3 DNA: TGCAGCGTTGAATCCGGGACAGCCTATGGCTACACCTTC; CDR3 protein: CSVESGTAYGYTF; D gene: TRBD1; clone size: many; V gene: TRBV29-1; J gene: TRBJ1-2
CDR3 DNA: TGCAGCGCTGGGACGCAGGCTCCGGAAGGCGCCGATGGCTACACCTTC; CDR3 protein: CSAGTQAPEGADGYTF; D gene: -; clone size: -; V gene: TRBV29-1; J gene: TRBJ1-2
CDR3 DNA: TGTGCCAACAGCGTAGATACGGGATCGAGAGATACGCAGTATTTT; CDR3 protein: CANSVDTGSRDTQYF; D gene: -; clone size: once; V gene: TRBV9; J gene: TRBJ2-3
CDR3 DNA: TGCGCCAGCAGCCAAGGATGGGACCTGTTCACAGATACGCAGTATTTT; CDR3 protein: CASSQGWDLFTDTQYF; D gene: -; clone size: few; V gene: TRBV4-3; J gene: TRBJ2-3
CDR3 DNA: TGCAGTGCTAGCCCCCGGGAGGGGGAATATGGCTACACCTTC; CDR3 protein: CSASPREGEYGYTF; D gene: -; clone size: -; V gene: TRBV20-1; J gene: TRBJ1-2
CDR3 DNA: TGTGCCAGCAGCTTAGGACAGGCGTGGGAGACCCAGTACTTC; CDR3 protein: CASSLGQAWETQYF; D gene: -; clone size: -; V gene: TRBV7-2; J gene: TRBJ2-5
CDR3 DNA: TGCAGCGTTGAAGATGGGGTTGGGGAAAAACTGTTTTTT; CDR3 protein: CSVEDGVGEKLFF; D gene: -; clone size: -; V gene: TRBV29-1; J gene: TRBJ1-4
CDR3 DNA: TGTGCCAGCAGCGTTAGGGCTGGGGCCAACGTCCTGACTTTC; CDR3 protein: CASSVRAGANVLTF; D gene: -; clone size: few; V gene: TRBV7-9; J gene: TRBJ2-6
CDR3 DNA: TGCAGCGTTCACCCCCTTAACAGACACACTGAAGCTTTCTTT; CDR3 protein: CSVHPLNRHTEAFF; D gene: -; clone size: -; V gene: TRBV29-1; J gene: TRBJ1-1
CDR3 DNA: TGCAGTGCTAGAGTAGTAAACACCGGGGAGCTGTTTTTT; CDR3 protein: CSARVVNTGELFF; D gene: -; clone size: few; V gene: TRBV20-1; J gene: TRBJ2-2
CDR3 DNA: TGTGCCAGCAGCTTAGCCTACAGGGGTGATGCAGATACGCAGTATTTT; CDR3 protein: CASSLAYRGDADTQYF; D gene: TRBD1; clone size: -; V gene: TRBV11-2; J gene: TRBJ2-3
CDR3 DNA: TGCAGCGGGGCGACAGGGAATCCCTACTACAATGAGCAGTTCTTC; CDR3 protein: CSGATGNPYYNEQFF; D gene: TRBD1; clone size: -; V gene: TRBV29-1; J gene: TRBJ2-1
CDR3 DNA: TGTGCCAGCAGTGTGGGGACAGGGCGCTACGAGCAGTACTTC; CDR3 protein: CASSVGTGRYEQYF; D gene: TRBD1; clone size: -; V gene: TRBV6-1; J gene: TRBJ2-7
CDR3 DNA: TGTGCCAGCAGCTCCATGGACAGACAGGGAATTGGCTACACCTTC; CDR3 protein: CASSSMDRQGIGYTF; D gene: TRBD1; clone size: few; V gene: TRBV25-1; J gene: TRBJ1-2